This TCR beta chain stems from a study of blood T cell repertoires in COVID-19. Turning to the study itself: Nucleic acid was either cDNA or gDNA, and it came from T cells, B-cell-depleted T cells, or PBMCs.

The repertoire was sequenced with immunoSEQ multiplex PCR; TCRdb's copy has only in-frame clones and lacks some. The sample lists fewer than 350,000 clones, roughly 90% occurring once. V dropped 6 bases and J dropped 5 bases, with 14 bases sitting between them. Germline CDR1 is LGHNA and CDR2 is YSLEER. The CDR3 is made up of 13 amino acids. Clinical history reported by participants formed the basis on which cohorts were assigned. Two negative PCRs, clearance, or symptom resolution characterized the recovered Cohort 3 donors. This clonotype was obtained from a woman in her thirties or forties who had recovered from COVID-19. Sequenced: PBMCs or T cells enriched from blood (not recorded which). The chain employs TRBV4-3 and TRBJ2-7; tentatively, D is TRBD1 (6 bases). Here the CDR3 DNA reads TGCGCCAGCAGTAGTGACAGGTTCAACGAGCAGTACTTC. Its translation is CASSSDRFNEQYF.